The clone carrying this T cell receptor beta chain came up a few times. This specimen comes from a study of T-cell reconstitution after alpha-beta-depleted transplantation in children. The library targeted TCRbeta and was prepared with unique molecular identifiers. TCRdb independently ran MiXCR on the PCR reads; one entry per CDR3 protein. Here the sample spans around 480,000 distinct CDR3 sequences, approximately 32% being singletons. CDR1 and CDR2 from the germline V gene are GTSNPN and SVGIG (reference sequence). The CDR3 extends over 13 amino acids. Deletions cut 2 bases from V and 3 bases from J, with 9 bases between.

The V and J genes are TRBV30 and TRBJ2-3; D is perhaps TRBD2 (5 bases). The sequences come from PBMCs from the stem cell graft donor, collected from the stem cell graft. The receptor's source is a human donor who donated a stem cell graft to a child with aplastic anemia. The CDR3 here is CAWSRLATDTQYF. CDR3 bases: TGTGCCTGGAGTAGGCTAGCTACAGATACGCAGTATTTT.